Listed here are 27 T cell receptor beta chains from one sample, sequenced in a study of blood T cells in healthy people across ages. A second PCR of 7 to 11 cycles used a sample-barcoded 5' primer and a J-beta primer mix. TCRdb reanalysed the 5' RACE reads using MiXCR and keeps one entry per CDR3 protein. The sample has about 700,000 distinct CDR3 sequences, roughly 30% seen once. The sample was blood. The receptors were gathered from a woman at least 80 years old in good health.

In the case of this clonotype: A much larger clone lies one base from this, so it may be a read error. The gene calls are TRBV7-2 and TRBJ2-1; D not certain. Judging by the DNA end, TRBJ2-7 fits better; the J call may be wrong. Germline V gene data show CDR1 as SGHTA and CDR2 as FQGNSA. The CDR3 sequence is 15 residues long. CDR3 sequence (DNA): TGTGCCAGCAGCTTAGCAGTCCAGCCCTACAATGAGCAGTACTTC. It translates to CASSLAVQPYNEQYF.

This clonotype was seen more than once but under ten times. A single base separates this from a much larger clone, so it may be a read error. The V gene is TRBV12-3 or TRBV12-4, the J gene TRBJ2-3; TRBD2 might be the D (5 bases). The CDR3 runs 15 residues. Here the CDR3 reads CASSAGPSSTDAQYF. DNA for the CDR3: TGTGCCAGCAGTGCCGGGCCATCTAGCACAGATGCGCAGTATTTT.

Concerning this clonotype: A read error may be the cause here, since a much bigger clone is one base away. The chain couples TRBV4-1 to TRBJ2-7; a possible D gene is TRBD2 (6 bases). Trimming stripped 5 bases from V and 5 bases from J, with 16 bases between. This CDR3 is built from 14 residues. From germline, CDR1 is MGHRA and CDR2 YSYEKL. The CDR3 bases are TGCGCCAGCAGCGCGCGGGGTAACTGGGACGAGCAGTACTTC. It specifies CASSARGNWDEQYF.

V is TRBV6-2 or TRBV6-3 and J is TRBJ1-5; no reliable D call. The CDR3 is 13 residues long. Looked up from germline, CDR1 is MNHEY and CDR2 is SVGEGT. Trimming removed 5 bases at V and 2 bases at J, with 7 bases between. CDR3 coding DNA: TGTGCCAGCAGTGCAGTGGGCAATCAGCCCCAGCATTTT. This gives the protein CASSAVGNQPQHF.

In this sample, this clonotype turned up many times. This chain links TRBV20-1 with TRBJ2-6; D remains unclear. CDR1 and CDR2 (germline): DFQATT, SNEGSKA (reference sequence). V gave up 5 bases and J gave up 2 bases, with 13 bases separating them. This CDR3 has 15 amino acids. The CDR3 reads CSAGERGTGANVLTF. CDR3 nucleotides: TGCAGTGCTGGGGAACGTGGAACTGGGGCCAACGTCCTGACTTTC.

In this sample, this clonotype turned up a few times. The J gene is TRBJ2-7, the V gene TRBV20-1; D is tentatively TRBD1 or TRBD2 (5 bases each). V was pared by 6 bases and J by 7 bases, with 13 bases between. The CDR3 consists of 11 residues. Germline V gene lookup returns CDR1 DFQATT and CDR2 SNEGSKA (reference sequence). The CDR3 DNA reads as TGCAGTGCCGGGACCCAAGGGGAGCAGTACTTC. Protein sequence: CSAGTQGEQYF.

The chain recombines TRBV5-1 with TRBJ1-1; maybe TRBD1 (5 bases). Germline CDR1 SGHRS, CDR2 YFSETQ. The CDR3 has 17 residues. V shed 1 base and J shed 4 bases, with 20 bases lying between them. CDR3 loop: CASSLYPREGTLTEAFF. The DNA for the CDR3 is TGCGCCAGCAGCTTGTACCCCCGGGAAGGGACGCTCACTGAAGCTTTCTTT.

The V gene is TRBV7-2, the J gene TRBJ1-2; 9 bases align to TRBD1. Germline values: CDR1 SGHTA, CDR2 FQGNSA. The CDR3 consists of 17 residues. V trimming: 2 bases; J trimming: 4 bases; junction bases outside the gene matches: 11. The DNA of the CDR3 is TGTGCCAGCAGCTTATCCGGGACAGGGCGATCTAGCTATGGCTACACCTTC. It specifies CASSLSGTGRSSYGYTF.

Notes on this clonotype: This clone may be a read error of a much larger clone one base away. This chain links TRBV7-3 with TRBJ2-6; no reliable D call. Germline V gives CDR1 SGHTA, CDR2 FQGTGA. This CDR3 is 15 amino acids long. V was pared by 3 bases and J by 0 bases, with 6 bases between. Here the CDR3 reads CASSFHSSGANVLTF. The CDR3 DNA follows: TGTGCCAGCAGCTTTCACAGCTCTGGGGCCAACGTCCTGACTTTC.

This clonotype was recorded many times. The chain joins TRBV7-9 to TRBJ1-6; 7 bases fit TRBD1. This CDR3 contains 17 residues. The germline CDR1 and CDR2 sequences are SEHNR and FQNEAQ (reference sequence). Unmatched junction bases numbered 14, after V lost 5 bases and J lost 7 bases. The CDR3 bases are TGTGCCAGCAGCAGATCGACAGGGACAACGGGGAATTCACCCCTCCACTTT. Translated, it gives CASSRSTGTTGNSPLHF.

CDR3 region: CATKGGGYNEQFF. The CDR3 nucleotides read TGTGCCACCAAAGGGGGGGGCTACAATGAGCAGTTCTTC. The chain carries TRBV19 and TRBJ2-1; TRBD2 is a possible D gene (7 bases). Deletions cut 10 bases from V and 3 bases from J, with 13 bases between. Germline V gene data show CDR1 as LNHDA and CDR2 as SQIVND (reference sequence). The CDR3 is 13 residues long.

In its sample, this clonotype was seen a few times. The rearrangement links TRBV2 to TRBJ1-4, with D tentatively TRBD1 (5 bases). Trimming cost V 2 bases and J 8 bases, with 12 bases left between them. CDR3 length: 14 residues. Germline lookup yields CDR1 SNHLY and CDR2 FYNNEI. This chain's CDR3 is CASSERQGAEKLFF. As DNA, the CDR3 is TGTGCCAGCAGTGAAAGGCAGGGTGCAGAAAAACTGTTTTTT.

This clonotype came up many times. This chain uses TRBV6-5 with TRBJ1-1, with 9 nucleotides matching TRBD1. Germline V gene data show CDR1 as MNHEY and CDR2 as SVGAGI. The CDR3 length is 14 residues. The V segment lost 4 bases and the J segment 8 bases; nucleotides outside the gene matches: 8. CDR3 bases: TGTGCCAGCAGTTCCCGGGACAGGGCTTCAGAAGCTTTCTTT. Translated: CASSSRDRASEAFF.

The genes are TRBV7-9 and TRBJ1-1; perhaps TRBD1 as D (6 bases). CDR3 length equals 15 residues. Germline V CDR1 and CDR2: SEHNR, FQNEAQ (reference sequence). The V and J ends lost 3 bases and 1 base respectively, with 12 bases between them. CDR3 in DNA: TGTGCCAGCAGCTTTGGGGGGCGGTCGAACACTGAAGCTTTCTTT. Protein sequence: CASSFGGRSNTEAFF.

This clonotype was observed many times. The chain has TRBV24-1 and TRBJ2-1, with 8 bases identical to TRBD2. After removal of 9 bases from V and 3 bases from J, the junction contained 6 bases not matched to a gene. The CDR3 consists of 14 residues. Per the germline V gene, CDR1 is KGHDR and CDR2 is SFDVKD. The CDR3 coding sequence is TGTGCCACCTCGGGGGGGGGCCGCTACAATGAGCAGTTCTTC. Its protein product is CATSGGGRYNEQFF.

In regard to this clonotype: Just one base apart from a much larger clone, this may be a read error. The rearrangement uses TRBV20-1 and TRBJ1-2; D unclear. Germline V gene sequence: CDR1 DFQATT, CDR2 SNEGSKA (reference sequence). The CDR3 spans 15 residues. The CDR3 loop reads CGARDRRHPLYGYTF. The DNA for the CDR3 is TGCGGTGCTAGAGATCGGCGACACCCGCTCTATGGCTACACCTTC.

This clonotype turned up a few times. V gene TRBV6-2 or TRBV6-3 combines with J gene TRBJ2-2, with D unclear. Germline V CDR1 and CDR2: MNHEY, SVGEGT. The CDR3 loop spans 17 amino acids. V was shortened by 0 bases and J by 3 bases, with 14 bases between the two germline ends. CDR3 coding DNA: TGTGCCAGCAGTTACTCATCCAGGTCCCTTTACACCGGGGAGCTGTTTTTT. Translating it yields CASSYSSRSLYTGELFF.

This rearrangement joins TRBV6-2 or TRBV6-3 to TRBJ1-5, with unresolved D. Germline CDR1 and CDR2: MNHEY and SVGEGT. The CDR3 loop spans 14 amino acids. V was shortened by 2 bases and J by 3 bases, with 8 bases between the two germline ends. This CDR3 reads CASSYRADNQPQHF. The CDR3 bases are TGTGCCAGCAGTTACAGGGCCGACAATCAGCCCCAGCATTTT.

This clonotype was counted only a few times. Possible read error: a much larger clone is one base away. The chain's CDR3 is CASSDDRGGYTF. The CDR3, as DNA: TGTGCCAGCAGTGATGATAGGGGTGGCTACACCTTC. V gene TRBV10-3 combines with J gene TRBJ1-2, with D possibly being TRBD1 (5 bases). CDR3 size: 12 residues. Germline V gene sequence: CDR1 ENHRY, CDR2 SYGVKD.

At least ten counts were recorded for this clonotype. This chain links TRBV7-2 with TRBJ2-7; 8 bases match TRBD1. The CDR3 spans 15 residues. Germline assignment: CDR1 SGHTA and CDR2 FQGNSA. V was pared by 2 bases and J by 2 bases, with 5 bases of the junction left unmatched. The CDR3 bases are TGTGCCAGCAGCTTATTTGGGACAGGTGCCTACGAGCAGTACTTC. Translation gives CASSLFGTGAYEQYF.

In this sample, this clonotype turned up a few times. The J gene is TRBJ2-5, the V gene TRBV11-2; a possible D gene is TRBD1 (6 bases). This CDR3 is 16 amino acids long. Trimming took 0 bases from V and 5 from J, leaving 16 bases between them. The germline gives CDR1 SGHAT, CDR2 FQNNGV. CDR3 nucleotides: TGTGCCAGCAGCTTAGATCGAGGCAGGGGCCTTGAGACCCAGTACTTC. The encoded protein is CASSLDRGRGLETQYF.

This clonotype was counted at least ten times. The chain joins TRBV27 to TRBJ1-4, with TRBD1 matching over 9 bases. Germline V lookup: CDR1 MNHEY, CDR2 SMNVEV (reference sequence). CDR3 length: 16 residues. Losses at the gene ends were 5 bases for V and 5 bases for J; bases not matched to a gene: 9. This CDR3 reads CASSPQGARRNEKLFF. CDR3 bases: TGTGCCAGCAGTCCACAGGGGGCCCGAAGGAATGAAAAACTGTTTTTT.

This clonotype was observed a few times. The rearrangement uses TRBV7-2 and TRBJ2-4, with 7 nucleotides matching TRBD1. After removal of 5 bases from V and 4 bases from J, the junction contained 5 bases not matched to a gene. CDR1 and CDR2 (germline): SGHTA, FQGNSA. The CDR3 consists of 14 residues. CDR3 protein: CASSPGGRKNIQYF. CDR3 nucleotide sequence: TGTGCCAGCAGCCCAGGGGGTAGAAAAAACATTCAGTACTTC.

The sample holds a few counts of this clonotype. It may be a read error: a sequence one base away is much more abundant. The chain recombines TRBV30 with TRBJ2-4; TRBD1 agrees at 11 bases. The length of the CDR3 is 15 residues. Germline V gene data show CDR1 as GTSNPN and CDR2 as SVGIG (reference sequence). The CDR3, as DNA: TGTGCCTGGAGTCGTTCCGGGACAGGGGGGAACATTCGGTACTTC. Its translation: CAWSRSGTGGNIRYF.

About this clonotype: The junction shows a germline mismatch at one end, possibly a read error. This chain connects TRBV7-9 to TRBJ1-2; 9 nucleotides line up with TRBD1. The germline CDR1 and CDR2 sequences are SEHNR and FQNEAQ (reference sequence). The CDR3 is made up of 18 amino acids. The CDR3 sequence is CASSISQRLGQGHNGYTF. CDR3 sequence (DNA): TGTGCCAGCAGCATCTCACAGAGGCTGGGACAGGGTCATAATGGTTACACCTTC.

This clonotype was detected many times. The V call is TRBV5-1, the J call TRBJ2-6; no clear D. The CDR3 runs 15 residues. Germline lookup yields CDR1 SGHRS and CDR2 YFSETQ. The V and J ends lost 0 bases and 0 bases respectively, with 4 bases between them. The chain's CDR3 is CASSLDFSGANVLTF. The CDR3 DNA sequence: TGCGCCAGCAGCTTGGACTTCTCTGGGGCCAACGTCCTGACTTTC.

This clonotype appeared many times. A much larger clone differs by one base, so this may be a read error. The chain recombines TRBV12-3 or TRBV12-4 with TRBJ2-1; D possibly corresponds to TRBD2 (5 bases). The CDR3 consists of 13 residues. Deletions cut 5 bases from V and 8 bases from J, with 13 bases between. The CDR3 reads CASSPDRGDEQFF. The CDR3, as DNA: TGTGCCAGCAGTCCCGACCGGGGTGATGAGCAGTTCTTC.